Presented here are 15 T cell receptor beta chains from one specimen sequenced in a study of cytomegalovirus exposure and HLA in healthy donors. PCR primers comprised 60 Vbeta and 13 Jbeta primers. Clones were read by immunoSEQ multiplex PCR, and TCRdb kept only the in-frame ones, dropping some. The repertoire holds about 52,000 clones, around 52% seen once, with roughly 10% in the top ten. The material sequenced was PBMCs. The origin of the receptors is a human donor in good health.

This clone was counted a single time. CDR3 loop: CASRAGTGNNSPLHF. The CDR3 nucleotides are TGCGCCAGCAGAGCTGGGACAGGAAATAATTCACCCCTCCACTTT. The chain has TRBV5-1 and TRBJ1-6, with TRBD1 matching 8 bases. This CDR3 has 15 residues. The trim removed 5 bases at V and 5 bases at J, leaving 6 bases unmatched. Per germline, CDR1 SGHRS and CDR2 YFSETQ.

The chain is built from TRBV7-8 and TRBJ2-7; 7 bases line up with TRBD2. CDR1 and CDR2 from the germline V gene are SGHVS and FQNEAQ. This CDR3 has 13 amino acids. The V segment lost 5 bases and the J segment 2 bases; nucleotides outside the gene matches: 3. CDR3 DNA sequence: TGTGCCAGCAGCCGGGGGGTAGCCTACGAGCAGTACTTC. This gives the protein CASSRGVAYEQYF.

The J gene is TRBJ1-6, the V gene TRBV2, with no clear D. The germline CDR1 and CDR2 sequences are SNHLY and FYNNEI. The V and J ends lost 8 bases and 9 bases respectively, with 11 bases between them. CDR3 length: 12 amino acids. In DNA form, the CDR3 reads TGTGCCAGCTGCGAGCCGGGTTCACCCCTCCACTTT. It yields the protein CASCEPGSPLHF.

CDR3 region: CASSHIRYNEQFF. CDR3 coding DNA: TGCGCCAGCAGCCACATTAGATACAATGAGCAGTTCTTC. The chain employs TRBV4-3 and TRBJ2-1; the D is unclear. Trimming took 3 bases from V and 4 from J, leaving 7 bases between them. This CDR3 region has 13 residues. Germline assignment: CDR1 LGHNA and CDR2 YSLEER.

A single count supports this clone. The genes are TRBV27 and TRBJ1-6, with 7 nucleotides matching TRBD1. Losses at the gene ends were 1 base for V and 10 bases for J; bases not matched to a gene: 10. Germline V CDR1 and CDR2: MNHEY, SMNVEV (reference sequence). This CDR3 spans 16 amino acids. For the CDR3, the DNA is TGTGCCAGCAGTTTATTAGGGGCAGGGGGAGAATCACCCCTCCACTTT. It translates to CASSLLGAGGESPLHF.

The chain links TRBV2 to TRBJ1-1; 9 nucleotides align to TRBD1. The trim removed 9 bases at V and 1 base at J, leaving 9 bases unmatched. There are 15 residues in the CDR3. Per germline, CDR1 SNHLY and CDR2 FYNNEI. CDR3 sequence (DNA): TGTGCCAGTGATAGGGACAGGGTGGCGAACACTGAAGCTTTCTTT. Translated: CASDRDRVANTEAFF.

This clone was observed a few times. This sequence joins TRBV7-9 and TRBJ2-6, with 10 bases identical to TRBD1. V trimming: 4 bases; J trimming: 0 bases; junction bases outside the gene matches: 9. This CDR3 comprises 19 residues. Per germline, CDR1 SEHNR and CDR2 FQNEAQ (reference sequence). CDR3 in DNA: TGTGCCAGCAGCTCCTCCCGGGACAGGGGTCTCTCTGGGGCCAACGTCCTGACTTTC. Protein sequence: CASSSSRDRGLSGANVLTF.

This chain uses TRBV5-4 with TRBJ2-7; TRBD1 matches at 9 bases. The trim removed 3 bases at V and 1 base at J, leaving 5 bases unmatched. The CDR3 totals 15 residues. The V gene's germline CDR1 is SGHNT and CDR2 YYREEE (reference sequence). CDR3 in DNA: TGTGCCAGCAGCTCCATACAGGGGGCATCCTACGAGCAGTACTTC. This codes for CASSSIQGASYEQYF.

This clone was counted a single time. The gene calls are TRBV7-6 and TRBJ1-5; no definite D call. The CDR3 has 16 amino acids. Germline CDR1 reads SGHVS; CDR2 reads FNYEAQ. V lost 1 base and J lost 0, with 10 bases in between. The CDR3 DNA sequence: TGTGCCAGCAGCTTAGAATCAGGAATTAGCAATCAGCCCCAGCATTTT. This encodes CASSLESGISNQPQHF.

This clone was counted between two and nine times. The chain's CDR3 is CASSQERQNQPQHF. The CDR3 DNA is TGCGCCAGCAGCCAGGAGAGACAGAATCAGCCCCAGCATTTT. The chain combines TRBV4-1 with TRBJ1-5; tentatively, D is TRBD1 (5 bases). The CDR3 has 14 residues. The V gene lost 3 bases and the J gene lost 4 bases, with 10 bases spanning the gap. In germline, CDR1 is MGHRA, CDR2 YSYEKL.

The sample holds a few counts of this clone. The junction departs from the called germline gene at one end, perhaps through a read error. This chain uses TRBV7-9 with TRBJ2-7; 7 bases match TRBD2. CDR1 is SEHNR, CDR2 FQNEAQ, per germline (reference sequence). This CDR3 spans 12 amino acids. The CDR3 bases are TGTTCCAGTGGGGGGGACTTCTACGAGCAGTACTTC. Translating gives CSSGGDFYEQYF.

This clone was detected only a few times. As DNA, the CDR3 is TGTGCCAGCAGCTTAGAAGCGGGGGCGACAGCCGGGGAGCTGTTTTTT. Amino acids: CASSLEAGATAGELFF. The chain combines TRBV7-6 with TRBJ2-2; 8 bases map to TRBD2. CDR3 length equals 16 residues. Germline trimming cut 1 base from V and 6 bases from J; bases unmatched to any gene: 7. The V gene's germline CDR1 is SGHVS and CDR2 FNYEAQ.

This clone was found a few times. This chain links TRBV18 with TRBJ2-7; 7 nucleotides line up with TRBD1. Germline assignment: CDR1 KGHSH and CDR2 LQKENI. Trimming took 2 bases from V and 4 from J; bases not matched to a gene: 11. This CDR3 is 16 amino acids long. CDR3 sequence reads: CASSPGQGRGFYEQYF. CDR3 nucleotides: TGTGCCAGCTCACCAGGGCAGGGCAGGGGGTTTTACGAGCAGTACTTC. Filled out from reference TRBV18 and TRBJ2-7, the complete variable domain reads NAGVMQNPRHLVRRRGQEARLRCSPMKGHSHVYWYRQLPEEGLKFMVYLQKENIIDESGMPKERFSAEFPKEGPSILRIQQVVRGDSAAYFCASSPGQGRGFYEQYFGPGTRLTVT.

This clone was recorded a few times. This sequence joins TRBV7-9 and TRBJ2-5, with D tentatively TRBD1 (6 bases). Trimming stripped 0 bases from V and 3 bases from J, with 11 bases between. The CDR3 runs to 15 residues. Germline lookup yields CDR1 SEHNR and CDR2 FQNEAQ (reference sequence). CDR3 DNA sequence: TGTGCCAGCAGCTTAGCCCGGGCAGGGGAAGAGACCCAGTACTTC. Its protein product is CASSLARAGEETQYF.

J is TRBJ1-1 and V is TRBV10-1; no reliable D call. CDR3 length: 13 amino acids. Germline CDR1 WNHNN, CDR2 SYGVQD (reference sequence). Trimming took 6 bases from V and 1 from J, leaving 9 bases between them. CDR3 DNA: TGCGCCAGCAGGGGAGACAAGAACACTGAAGCTTTCTTT. Its translation is CASRGDKNTEAFF.